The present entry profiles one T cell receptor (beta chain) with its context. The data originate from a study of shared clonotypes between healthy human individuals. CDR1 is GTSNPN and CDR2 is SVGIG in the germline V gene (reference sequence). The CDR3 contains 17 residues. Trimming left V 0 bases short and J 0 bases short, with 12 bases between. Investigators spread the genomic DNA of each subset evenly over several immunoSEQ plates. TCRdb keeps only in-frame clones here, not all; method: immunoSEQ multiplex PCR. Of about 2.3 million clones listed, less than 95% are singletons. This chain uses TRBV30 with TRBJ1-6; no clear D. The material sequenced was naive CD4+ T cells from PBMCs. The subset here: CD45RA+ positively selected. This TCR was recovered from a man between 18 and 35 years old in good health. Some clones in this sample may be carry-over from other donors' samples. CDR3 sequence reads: CAWSVRVPSSYNSPLHF. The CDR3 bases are TGTGCCTGGAGTGTACGGGTCCCGAGCTCCTATAATTCACCCCTCCACTTT. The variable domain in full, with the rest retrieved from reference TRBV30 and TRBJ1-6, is SQTIHQWPATLVQPVGSPLSLECTVEGTSNPNLYWYRQAAGRGLQLLFYSVGIGQISSEVPQNLSASRPQDRQFILSSKKLLLSDSGFYLCAWSVRVPSSYNSPLHFGNGTRLTVT.